What follows describes a single T cell receptor (beta chain). The sample belongs to a study of shared clonotypes between healthy human individuals. Germline lookup yields CDR1 MDHEN and CDR2 SYDVKM. The CDR3 runs to 16 residues. With 5 bases clipped from V and 3 bases from J, the junction kept 6 bases outside the gene matches. The assay ran at deep level. Data came from immunoSEQ multiplex PCR; TCRdb stores just in-frame clones and leaves some out. The sample gives over 1.5 million clones, 95% to 99% of which show up once; 0.4% to 0.55% is in the top ten. This receptor was taken from a man aged 25 to 45 in good health. This sequence joins TRBV28 and TRBJ2-3; 12 nucleotides align to TRBD2. Sequenced sample: naive CD4+ T cells sorted from blood. Stated subset: CD45RA+ positively selected. The chain's CDR3 is CASSGQLAGGTDTQYF. In DNA form, the CDR3 reads TGTGCCAGCAGTGGGCAACTAGCGGGGGGAACAGATACGCAGTATTTT.